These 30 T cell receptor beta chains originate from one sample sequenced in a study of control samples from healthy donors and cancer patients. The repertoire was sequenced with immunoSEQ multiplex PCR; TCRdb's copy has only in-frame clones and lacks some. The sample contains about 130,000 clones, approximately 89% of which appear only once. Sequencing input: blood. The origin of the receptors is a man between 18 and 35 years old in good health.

CDR3: CASSVGGTVNEQFF. The DNA for the CDR3 is TGTGCCAGCAGCGTAGGCGGTACCGTCAATGAGCAGTTCTTC. The genes are TRBV9 and TRBJ2-1; D is unresolved. V dropped 0 bases and J dropped 6 bases, with 10 bases sitting between them. CDR3 length: 14 residues. Germline values: CDR1 SGDLS, CDR2 YYNGEE.

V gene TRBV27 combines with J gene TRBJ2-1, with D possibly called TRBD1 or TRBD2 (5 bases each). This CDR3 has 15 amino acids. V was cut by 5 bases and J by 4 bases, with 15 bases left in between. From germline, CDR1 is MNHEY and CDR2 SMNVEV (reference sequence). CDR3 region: CASSPGAGAYNEQFF. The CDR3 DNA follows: TGTGCCAGCAGTCCCGGGGCAGGCGCGTACAATGAGCAGTTCTTC.

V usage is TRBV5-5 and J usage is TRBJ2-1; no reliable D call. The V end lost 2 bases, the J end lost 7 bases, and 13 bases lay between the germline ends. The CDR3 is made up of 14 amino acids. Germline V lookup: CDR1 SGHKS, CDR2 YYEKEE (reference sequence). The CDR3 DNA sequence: TGTGCCAGCAGCTTCCGGGTAGGGTTGAATGAGCAGTTCTTC. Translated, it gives CASSFRVGLNEQFF. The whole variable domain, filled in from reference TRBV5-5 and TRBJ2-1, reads DAGVTQSPTHLIKTRGQQVTLRCSPISGHKSVSWYQQVLGQGPQFIFQYYEKEERGRGNFPDRFSARQFPNYSSELNVNALLLGDSALYLCASSFRVGLNEQFFGPGTRLTVL.

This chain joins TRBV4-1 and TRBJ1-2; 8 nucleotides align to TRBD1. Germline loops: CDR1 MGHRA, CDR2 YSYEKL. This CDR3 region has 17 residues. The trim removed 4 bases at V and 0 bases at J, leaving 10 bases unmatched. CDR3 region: CASSPPGQESSNYGYTF. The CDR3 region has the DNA TGCGCCAGCAGCCCACCGGGACAGGAATCCTCTAACTATGGCTACACCTTC.

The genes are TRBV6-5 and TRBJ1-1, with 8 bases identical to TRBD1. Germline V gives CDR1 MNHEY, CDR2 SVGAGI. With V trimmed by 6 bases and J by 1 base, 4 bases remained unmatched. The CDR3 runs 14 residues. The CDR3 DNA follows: TGTGCCAGCAGAGGACAGGGCGGGAACACTGAAGCTTTCTTT. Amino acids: CASRGQGGNTEAFF.

As DNA, the CDR3 is TGTGCCAGCAGCTTAGAGCGTAATCAGCCCCAGCATTTT. Translation gives CASSLERNQPQHF. This chain connects TRBV11-2 to TRBJ1-5, with no clear D. The CDR3 contains 13 residues. Looked up from germline, CDR1 is SGHAT and CDR2 is FQNNGV. V was clipped by 0 bases and J by 4 bases, with 4 bases between them.

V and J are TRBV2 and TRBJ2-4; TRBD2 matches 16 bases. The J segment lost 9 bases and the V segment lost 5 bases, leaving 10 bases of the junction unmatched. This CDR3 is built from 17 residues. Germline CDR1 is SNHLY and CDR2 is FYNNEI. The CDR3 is CASSRTGTSGGEGIQYF. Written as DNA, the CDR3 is TGTGCCAGCAGTCGAACCGGGACTAGCGGGGGGGAAGGCATTCAGTACTTC.

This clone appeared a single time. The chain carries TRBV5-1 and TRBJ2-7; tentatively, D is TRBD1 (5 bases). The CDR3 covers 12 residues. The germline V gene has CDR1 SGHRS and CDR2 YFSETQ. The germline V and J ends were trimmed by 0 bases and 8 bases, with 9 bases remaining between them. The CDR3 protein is CASSLEPGKQYF. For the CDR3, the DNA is TGCGCCAGCAGCTTGGAACCAGGGAAGCAGTACTTC.

CDR3 residues: CASSLDDGGAEAFF. The DNA of the CDR3 is TGTGCCAGCAGCCTCGACGACGGTGGCGCTGAAGCTTTCTTT. V usage is TRBV5-4 and J usage is TRBJ1-1; D is unclear. There are 14 residues in the CDR3. Trimming stripped 4 bases from V and 6 bases from J, with 16 bases between. CDR1 and CDR2 from the germline V gene are SGHNT and YYREEE (reference sequence).

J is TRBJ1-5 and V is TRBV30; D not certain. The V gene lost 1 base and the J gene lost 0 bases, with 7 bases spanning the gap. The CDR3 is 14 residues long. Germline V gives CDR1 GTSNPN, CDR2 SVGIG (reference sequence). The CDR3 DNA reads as TGTGCCTGGAGTGGGGGTCATAGCAATCAGCCCCAGCATTTT. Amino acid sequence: CAWSGGHSNQPQHF.

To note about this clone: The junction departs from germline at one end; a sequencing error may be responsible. The CDR3 sequence: CASSALTSGGAGEAQYF. The CDR3 region has the DNA TGTGCCAGCAGCGCCCTTACTAGCGGGGGGGCGGGAGAGGCCCAGTACTTC. This rearrangement joins TRBV9 to TRBJ2-5; 13 bases line up with TRBD2. The CDR3 runs to 17 residues. The V gene's germline CDR1 is SGDLS and CDR2 YYNGEE.

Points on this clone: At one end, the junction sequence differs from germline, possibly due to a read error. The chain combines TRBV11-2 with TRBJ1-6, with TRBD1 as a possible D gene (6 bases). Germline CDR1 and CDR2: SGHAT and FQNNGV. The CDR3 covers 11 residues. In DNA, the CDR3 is TGTGCCAGCAGCCACCCAGGACAGCTACATTTT. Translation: CASSHPGQLHF.

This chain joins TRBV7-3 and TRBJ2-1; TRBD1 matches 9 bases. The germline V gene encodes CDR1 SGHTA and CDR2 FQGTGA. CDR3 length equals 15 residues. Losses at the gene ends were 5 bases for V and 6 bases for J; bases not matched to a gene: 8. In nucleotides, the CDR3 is TGTGCCAGCAGCCCTAGGGACAGGGTTTTCAATGAGCAGTTCTTC. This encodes CASSPRDRVFNEQFF.

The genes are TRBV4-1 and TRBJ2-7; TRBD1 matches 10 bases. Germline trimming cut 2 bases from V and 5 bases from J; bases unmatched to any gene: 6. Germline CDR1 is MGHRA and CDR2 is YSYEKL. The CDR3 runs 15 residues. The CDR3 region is CASSQSDRGLDEQYF. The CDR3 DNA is TGCGCCAGCAGCCAATCAGACAGGGGGCTGGACGAGCAGTACTTC.

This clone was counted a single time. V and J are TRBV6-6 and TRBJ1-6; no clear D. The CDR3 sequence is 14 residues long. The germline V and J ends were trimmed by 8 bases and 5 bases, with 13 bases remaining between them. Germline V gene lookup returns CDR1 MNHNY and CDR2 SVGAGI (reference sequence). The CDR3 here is CASATRFNNSPLHF. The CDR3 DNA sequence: TGTGCCAGCGCAACCCGTTTTAATAATTCACCCCTCCACTTT.

CDR3 sequence (DNA): TGTGCCATCAGTGAGTCCGCTAGACGAACGAAAGGAAACATTCAGTACTTC. Protein sequence: CAISESARRTKGNIQYF. This rearrangement joins TRBV10-3 to TRBJ2-4; no reliable D call. Looked up from germline, CDR1 is ENHRY and CDR2 is SYGVKD. Trimming pared 0 bases from V and 6 bases from J, leaving 18 bases between. This CDR3 contains 17 residues.

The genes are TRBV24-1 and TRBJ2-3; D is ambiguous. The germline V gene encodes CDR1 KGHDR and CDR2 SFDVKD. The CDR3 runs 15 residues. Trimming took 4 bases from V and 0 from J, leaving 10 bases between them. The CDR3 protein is CATSDATDSTDTQYF. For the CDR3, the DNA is TGTGCCACCAGTGACGCGACGGATAGCACAGATACGCAGTATTTT.

This CDR3 is CASTWGVDSYGYTF. The CDR3 DNA sequence: TGTGCCAGCACCTGGGGGGTTGACTCCTATGGCTACACCTTC. The chain uses TRBV28 and TRBJ1-2, with a weak D call TRBD1 (5 bases). Germline V lookup: CDR1 MDHEN, CDR2 SYDVKM. The CDR3 is made up of 14 amino acids. Trimming took off 7 bases at V and 4 bases at J, with 16 bases between the two ends.

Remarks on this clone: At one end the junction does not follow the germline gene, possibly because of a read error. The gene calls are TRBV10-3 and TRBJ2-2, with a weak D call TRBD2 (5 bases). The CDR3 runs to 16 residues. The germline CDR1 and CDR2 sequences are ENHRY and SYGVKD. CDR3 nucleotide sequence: TGTGCCATCAGTGAGTCGGTAGCCGGGAACTCCGGGGAGCTGTTTTTT. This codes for CAISESVAGNSGELFF.

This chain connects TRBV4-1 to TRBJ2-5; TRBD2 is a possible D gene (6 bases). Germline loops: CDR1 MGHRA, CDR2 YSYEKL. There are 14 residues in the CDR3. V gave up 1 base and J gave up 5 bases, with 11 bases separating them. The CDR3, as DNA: TGCGCCAGCAGCCAAGCTGGTGGAGGGGAGACCCAGTACTTC. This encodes CASSQAGGGETQYF.

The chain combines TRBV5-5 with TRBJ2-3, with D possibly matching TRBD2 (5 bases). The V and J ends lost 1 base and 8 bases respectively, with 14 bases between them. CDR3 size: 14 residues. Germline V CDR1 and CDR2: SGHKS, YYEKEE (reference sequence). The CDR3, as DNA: TGTGCCAGCAGCTTGCTGGAGGAAGGTGGTACGCAGTATTTT. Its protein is CASSLLEEGGTQYF.

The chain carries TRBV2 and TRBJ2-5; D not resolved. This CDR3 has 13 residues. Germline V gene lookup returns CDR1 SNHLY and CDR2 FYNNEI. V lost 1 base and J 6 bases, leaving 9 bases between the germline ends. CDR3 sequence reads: CASSEDGPQTQYF. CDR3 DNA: TGTGCCAGCAGTGAAGATGGTCCCCAGACCCAGTACTTC. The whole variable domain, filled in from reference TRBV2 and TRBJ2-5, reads EPEVTQTPSHQVTQMGQEVILRCVPISNHLYFYWYRQILGQKVEFLVSFYNNEISEKSEIFDDQFSVERPDGSNFTLKIRSTKLEDSAMYFCASSEDGPQTQYFGPGTRLLVL.

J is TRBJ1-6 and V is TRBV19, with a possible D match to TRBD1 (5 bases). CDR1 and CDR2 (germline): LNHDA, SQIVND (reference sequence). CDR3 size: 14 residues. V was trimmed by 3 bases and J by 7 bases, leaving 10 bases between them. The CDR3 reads CASSIIQGNSPLHF. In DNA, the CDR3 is TGTGCCAGTAGTATCATCCAGGGAAATTCACCCCTCCACTTT.

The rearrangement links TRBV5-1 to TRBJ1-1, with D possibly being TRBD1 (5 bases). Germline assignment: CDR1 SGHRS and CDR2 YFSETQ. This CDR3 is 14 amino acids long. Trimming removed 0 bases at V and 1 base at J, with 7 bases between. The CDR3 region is CASSLGQQNTEAFF. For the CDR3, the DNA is TGCGCCAGCAGCTTGGGACAGCAGAACACTGAAGCTTTCTTT.

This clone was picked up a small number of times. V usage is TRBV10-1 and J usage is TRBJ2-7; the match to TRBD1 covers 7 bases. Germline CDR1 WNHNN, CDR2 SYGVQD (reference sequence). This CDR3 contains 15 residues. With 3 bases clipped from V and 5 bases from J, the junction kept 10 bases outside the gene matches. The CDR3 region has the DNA TGCGCCAGCAGTGACGCACAGGGGATGTTAGACGAGCAGTACTTC. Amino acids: CASSDAQGMLDEQYF.

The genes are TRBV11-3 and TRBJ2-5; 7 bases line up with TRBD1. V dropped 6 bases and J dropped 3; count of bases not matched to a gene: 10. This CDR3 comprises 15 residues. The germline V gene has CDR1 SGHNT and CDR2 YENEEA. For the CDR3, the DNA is TGTGCCAGCAGTTCCCCAACCGACAGGGAAGAGACCCAGTACTTC. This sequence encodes CASSSPTDREETQYF.

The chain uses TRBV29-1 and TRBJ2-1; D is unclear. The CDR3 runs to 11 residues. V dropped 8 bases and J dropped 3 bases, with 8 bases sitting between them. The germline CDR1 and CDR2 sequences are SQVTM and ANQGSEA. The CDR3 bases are TGCAGCCCTGTAAGCTACAATGAGCAGTTCTTC. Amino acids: CSPVSYNEQFF.

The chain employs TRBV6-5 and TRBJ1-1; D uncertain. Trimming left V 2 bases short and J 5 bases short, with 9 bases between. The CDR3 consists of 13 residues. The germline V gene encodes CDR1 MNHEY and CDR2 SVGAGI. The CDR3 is CASSYLAGTEAFF. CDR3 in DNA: TGTGCCAGCAGTTACCTGGCGGGGACTGAAGCTTTCTTT.

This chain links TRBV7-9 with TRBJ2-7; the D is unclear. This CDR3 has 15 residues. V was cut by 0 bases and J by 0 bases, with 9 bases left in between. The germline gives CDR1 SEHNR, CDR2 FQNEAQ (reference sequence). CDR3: CASSLAGGSSYEQYF. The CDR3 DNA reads TGTGCCAGCAGCTTAGCGGGCGGAAGCTCCTACGAGCAGTACTTC. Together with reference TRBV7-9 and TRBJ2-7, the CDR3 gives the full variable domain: DTGVSQNPRHKITKRGQNVTFRCDPISEHNRLYWYRQTLGQGPEFLTYFQNEAQLEKSRLLSDRFSAERPKGSFSTLEIQRTEQGDSAMYLCASSLAGGSSYEQYFGPGTRLTVT.

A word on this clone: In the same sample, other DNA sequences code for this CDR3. The CDR3 region is CASSTGQGGRETQYF. The CDR3, as DNA: TGTGCCAGCAGTACCGGACAGGGGGGACGAGAGACCCAGTACTTC. The chain uses TRBV7-9 and TRBJ2-5, with 10 bases matching TRBD1. V shed 6 bases, J shed 4 bases, and the junction held 8 bases outside the gene matches. Germline V gene lookup returns CDR1 SEHNR and CDR2 FQNEAQ (reference sequence). The CDR3 contains 15 residues.